These 3 T cell receptor beta chains were all obtained from the same sample, sequenced in a study of cytomegalovirus exposure and HLA in healthy donors. Profiling relied on immunoSEQ multiplex PCR, and the TCRdb table lists in-frame clones only, not all of them. This table has about 88,000 clones, 96% appearing once. The sample taken for sequencing was PBMCs. The receptors originated from a man aged 18 to 29 in good health and CMV-seronegative.

This clone was detected only once. The chain uses TRBV5-1 and TRBJ2-3; a possible D gene is TRBD1 (5 bases). In germline, CDR1 is SGHRS, CDR2 YFSETQ. V was trimmed by 8 bases and J by 1 base, leaving 11 bases between them. The CDR3 is 13 residues long. CDR3 sequence: CASQDTGTDTQYF. CDR3 bases: TGCGCCAGTCAGGACACAGGCACAGATACGCAGTATTTT.

The CDR3 nucleotides are TGTGCCACTTCGACAGGGGCAGGCACAGATACGCAGTATTTT. Amino acid sequence: CATSTGAGTDTQYF. This rearrangement joins TRBV28 to TRBJ2-3; 8 bases agree with TRBD1. Per germline, CDR1 MDHEN and CDR2 SYDVKM. The CDR3 consists of 14 residues. With 10 bases clipped from V and 1 base from J, the junction kept 7 bases outside the gene matches.

The V call is TRBV5-4, the J call TRBJ2-5; maybe TRBD2 (5 bases). Germline CDR1 and CDR2: SGHNT and YYREEE (reference sequence). There are 14 residues in the CDR3. Trimming removed 0 bases from V and 2 bases from J, with 8 bases in between. The CDR3 bases are TGTGCCAGCAGCTTGGGCAGGACTCAAGAGACCCAGTACTTC. The encoded protein is CASSLGRTQETQYF.